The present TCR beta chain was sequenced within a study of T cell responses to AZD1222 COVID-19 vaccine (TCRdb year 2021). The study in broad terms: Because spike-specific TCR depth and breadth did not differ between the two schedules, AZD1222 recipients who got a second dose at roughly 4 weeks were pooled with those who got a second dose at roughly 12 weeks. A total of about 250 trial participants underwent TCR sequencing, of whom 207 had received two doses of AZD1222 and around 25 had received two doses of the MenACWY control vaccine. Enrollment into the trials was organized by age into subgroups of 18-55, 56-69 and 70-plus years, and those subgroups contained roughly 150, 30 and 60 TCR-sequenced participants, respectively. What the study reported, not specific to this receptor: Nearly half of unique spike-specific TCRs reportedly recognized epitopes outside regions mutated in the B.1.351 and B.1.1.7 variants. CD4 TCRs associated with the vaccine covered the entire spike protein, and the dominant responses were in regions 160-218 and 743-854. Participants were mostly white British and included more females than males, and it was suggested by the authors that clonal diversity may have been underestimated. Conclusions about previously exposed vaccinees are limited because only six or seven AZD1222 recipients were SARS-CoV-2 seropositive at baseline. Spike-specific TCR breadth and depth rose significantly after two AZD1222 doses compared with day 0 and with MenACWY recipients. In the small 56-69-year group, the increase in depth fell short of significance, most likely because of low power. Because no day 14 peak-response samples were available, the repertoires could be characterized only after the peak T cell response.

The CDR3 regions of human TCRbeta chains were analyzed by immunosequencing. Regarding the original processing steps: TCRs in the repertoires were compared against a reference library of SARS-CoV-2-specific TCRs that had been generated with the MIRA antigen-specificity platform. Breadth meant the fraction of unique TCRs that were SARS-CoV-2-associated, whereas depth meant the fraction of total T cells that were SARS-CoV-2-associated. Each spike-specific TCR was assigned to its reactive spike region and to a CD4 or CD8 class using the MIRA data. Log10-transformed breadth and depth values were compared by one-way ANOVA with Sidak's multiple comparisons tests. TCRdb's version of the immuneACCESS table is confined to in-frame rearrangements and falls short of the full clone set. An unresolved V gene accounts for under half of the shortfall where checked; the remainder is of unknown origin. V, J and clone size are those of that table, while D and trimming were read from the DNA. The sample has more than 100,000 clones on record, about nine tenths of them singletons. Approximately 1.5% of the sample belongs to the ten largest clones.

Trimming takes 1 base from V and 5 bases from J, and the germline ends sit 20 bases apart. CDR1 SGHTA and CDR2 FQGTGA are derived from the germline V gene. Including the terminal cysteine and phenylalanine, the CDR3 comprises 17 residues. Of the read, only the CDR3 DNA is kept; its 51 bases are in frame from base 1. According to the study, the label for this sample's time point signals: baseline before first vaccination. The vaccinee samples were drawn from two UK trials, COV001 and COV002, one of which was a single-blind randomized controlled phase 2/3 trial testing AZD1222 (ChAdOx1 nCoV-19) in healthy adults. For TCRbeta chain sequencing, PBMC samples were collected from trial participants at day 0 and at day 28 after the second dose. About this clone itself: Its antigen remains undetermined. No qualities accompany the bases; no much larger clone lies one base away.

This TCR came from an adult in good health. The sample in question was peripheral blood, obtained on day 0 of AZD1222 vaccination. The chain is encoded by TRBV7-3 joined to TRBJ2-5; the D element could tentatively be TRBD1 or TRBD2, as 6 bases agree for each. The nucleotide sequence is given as TGTGCCAGCAGCTTAAGTGGTTGGGGGGCGCGGGGTGAGACCCAGTACTTC. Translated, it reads CASSLSGWGARGETQYF.